What follows are 9 T cell receptor beta chains derived from one specimen sequenced in a study of blood T cell repertoires in COVID-19. Measured with immunoSEQ multiplex PCR; TCRdb has only the in-frame clones, and not every one. The sample yields roughly 300,000 clones, more than 80% seen once. The sample comprised PBMCs or T cells enriched from blood (not recorded which). All receptors come from a woman in her twenties or thirties who had recovered from COVID-19.

This chain connects TRBV19 to TRBJ2-5; 7 nucleotides align to TRBD1. Per germline, CDR1 LNHDA and CDR2 SQIVND (reference sequence). V lost 4 bases to trimming and J lost 0 bases; unmatched junction nucleotides: 5. The CDR3 length is 15 residues. CDR3 bases: TGTGCCAGTAGTACCACACAGGGGAACCAAGAGACCCAGTACTTC. It is translated as CASSTTQGNQETQYF.

The rearrangement joins TRBV6-2 or TRBV6-3 to TRBJ2-7; 15 bases match TRBD2. The trim removed 3 bases at V and 4 bases at J, leaving 4 bases unmatched. The CDR3 loop spans 16 amino acids. CDR1 MNHEY and CDR2 SVGEGT come from the germline V gene. CDR3 nucleotides: TGTGCCAGCAGTTATCCGGGACTAGCGGGAGGATACGAGCAGTACTTC. It codes for CASSYPGLAGGYEQYF.

The count of this clone is one. The gene calls are TRBV6-5 and TRBJ1-5; a weak D match, TRBD1 (6 bases). Trimming removed 0 bases at V and 10 bases at J, with 13 bases between. The CDR3 length is 14 residues. CDR1 MNHEY and CDR2 SVGAGI come from the germline V gene. The CDR3 DNA follows: TGTGCCAGCAGTTACTCCAGGGACAAGGCCCCCCAGCATTTT. Residues: CASSYSRDKAPQHF.

The J gene is TRBJ1-5, the V gene TRBV2; a possible D gene is TRBD1 (5 bases). Germline CDR1 and CDR2: SNHLY and FYNNEI. Trimming left V 8 bases short and J 6 bases short, with 17 bases between. The CDR3 runs to 14 residues. CDR3 DNA sequence: TGTGCCAGCGGGAGGGAGGGACTAAGTCAGCCCCAGCATTTT. This codes for CASGREGLSQPQHF.

This clone was seen a single time. The chain joins TRBV5-3 to TRBJ2-1; a weak D match, TRBD1 (5 bases). TRBV5-3 is an open reading frame, and its role is uncertain. The CDR3 runs to 17 residues. Between the trimmed V and J ends, which lost 4 bases and 0 bases, there was a span of 17 bases. CDR3 bases: TGTGCCAGAAGCCTCAGGGAAGTGAGCAGCTCCTACAATGAGCAGTTCTTC. Translation gives CARSLREVSSSYNEQFF.

V and J are TRBV11-2 and TRBJ2-1; the match to TRBD1 covers 9 bases. Germline V gene sequence: CDR1 SGHAT, CDR2 FQNNGV. CDR3 length: 16 amino acids. The V gene end was trimmed by 5 bases and the J gene end by 3 bases; junction bases not matched to a gene: 8. CDR3 sequence reads: CASSALTGGNYNEQFF. CDR3 DNA sequence: TGTGCCAGCAGCGCCCTTACAGGGGGCAACTACAATGAGCAGTTCTTC.

A word on this clone: A much larger clone lies a single base off, so this may be a read error. At the DNA level, this CDR3 is encoded by other sequences in the same sample as well. The chain carries TRBV6-5 and TRBJ1-1; 8 bases line up with TRBD1. V shed 6 bases, J shed 5 bases, and the junction held 2 bases outside the gene matches. Germline loops: CDR1 MNHEY, CDR2 SVGAGI. CDR3 length: 12 amino acids. This CDR3 is CASSTGGTEAFF. CDR3 sequence (DNA): TGTGCCAGCAGCACAGGGGGGACTGAAGCTTTCTTT.

CDR3 sequence: CASSPPGVLANYGYTF. CDR3 in DNA: TGTGCCAGCAGCCCCCCGGGGGTTTTAGCTAACTATGGCTACACCTTC. V is TRBV7-8 and J is TRBJ1-2; weak D call: TRBD1 (5 bases). The germline V gene encodes CDR1 SGHVS and CDR2 FQNEAQ. V lost 5 bases, J lost 0 bases, and 16 bases lay in between. The CDR3 loop spans 16 amino acids.

V usage is TRBV29-1 and J usage is TRBJ1-5, with D unclear. The CDR3 spans 11 residues. Germline V gene lookup returns CDR1 SQVTM and CDR2 ANQGSEA. Trimming pared 4 bases from V and 4 bases from J, leaving 5 bases between. CDR3 coding DNA: TGCAGCGTTGTACTTAATCAGCCCCAGCATTTT. Amino acids: CSVVLNQPQHF.